The present entry profiles one TCR beta chain with its context. Its cognate antigen is unknown. This sample is drawn from a study of cytomegalovirus exposure and HLA in healthy donors. Study-level results: In the 95 to 150 validation repertoires, a later analysis found that first-cohort TCR clusters tended to co-occur. Rare TCR sequences dominated, though some public TCRs recurred in many donors. The study labeled more than 150 TCR beta chains cytomegalovirus-associated.

Donors came from a validation cohort of over a hundred subjects, distinct from the first 666-subject cohort. Profiled with immunoSEQ multiplex PCR; TCRdb holds only in-frame clones, not every one. The repertoire holds 150,000 to 200,000 clones, with around 84% as singletons. This CDR3 has 18 amino acids. J was trimmed by 5 bases and V by 0 bases; bases with no gene match: 10. Looked up from germline, CDR1 is SGHVS and CDR2 is FNYEAQ. Source material: PBMCs. The V and J genes are TRBV7-6 and TRBJ2-1; TRBD1 agrees at 10 bases. This TCR was recovered from a man younger than 35 in good health and CMV-seropositive. This chain's CDR3 is CASSLAQSTGGNDNEQFF. CDR3 sequence (DNA): TGTGCCAGCAGCTTAGCCCAATCGACAGGGGGCAACGACAATGAGCAGTTCTTC.